This T cell receptor beta chain was recorded in a study of control samples from healthy donors and cancer patients. CDR1 is SNHLY, CDR2 FYNNEI, per germline. The germline V and J ends were trimmed by 4 bases and 4 bases, with 16 bases remaining between them. This CDR3 is built from 15 residues. TCRdb's copy holds only in-frame clones and misses some; the assay was immunoSEQ multiplex PCR. The data contain 250,000 to 300,000 clones, more than 65% of them seen just once; the ten biggest clones take up about 14%. This sequence joins TRBV2 and TRBJ1-2; tentative D call: TRBD1 (6 bases). Sequencing was done on a sample of PBMCs. The origin of this receptor is a woman aged 55-70 years with lung cancer. The CDR3 reads CASSAITGRIYGYTF. As DNA, the CDR3 is TGTGCCAGCAGTGCTATAACAGGGCGGATCTATGGCTACACCTTC.